The TCR beta chain under discussion was sequenced for a study of graft-versus-host responses after intestinal transplantation. CDR3 size: 15 residues. Trimming took 4 bases from V and 3 from J; bases not matched to a gene: 5. CDR1 and CDR2 (germline): SGHTA, FQGNSA. Sequencing used immunoSEQ multiplex PCR; TCRdb keeps in-frame clones, though not all of them. The sample yields some 90,000 clones, 90% to 95% seen once. With regard to this clone: What it binds is unknown.

The starting material was unstimulated CD8+ T cells sorted from spleen or lymph node cells, obtained before intestinal transplant. The chain links TRBV7-2 to TRBJ2-1; 8 positions agree with TRBD1. This clonotype originated in a human donor who received an intestinal transplant. As DNA, the CDR3 is TGTGCCAGCAGCTCTCAGGGGGCCAACTACAATGAGCAGTTCTTC. Amino acids: CASSSQGANYNEQFF.